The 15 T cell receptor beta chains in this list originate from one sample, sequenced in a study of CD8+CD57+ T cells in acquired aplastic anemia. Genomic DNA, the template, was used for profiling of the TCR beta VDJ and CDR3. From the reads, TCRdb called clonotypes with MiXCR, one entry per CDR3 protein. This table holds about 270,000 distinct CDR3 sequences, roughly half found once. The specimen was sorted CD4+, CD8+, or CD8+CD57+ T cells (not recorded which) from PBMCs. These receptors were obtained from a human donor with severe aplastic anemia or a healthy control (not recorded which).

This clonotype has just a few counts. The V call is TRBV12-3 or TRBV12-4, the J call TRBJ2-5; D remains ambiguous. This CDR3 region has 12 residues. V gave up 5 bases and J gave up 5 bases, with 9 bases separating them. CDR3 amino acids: CASSATSETQYF. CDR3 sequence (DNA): TGTGCCAGCAGTGCAACGAGTGAGACCCAGTACTTC.

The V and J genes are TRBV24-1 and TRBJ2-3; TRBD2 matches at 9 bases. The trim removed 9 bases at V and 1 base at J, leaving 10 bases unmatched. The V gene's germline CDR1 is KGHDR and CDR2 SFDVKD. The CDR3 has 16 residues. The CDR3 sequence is CATSAGAGGGTDTQYF. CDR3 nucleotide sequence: TGTGCCACCTCAGCGGGAGCGGGGGGTGGCACAGATACGCAGTATTTT.

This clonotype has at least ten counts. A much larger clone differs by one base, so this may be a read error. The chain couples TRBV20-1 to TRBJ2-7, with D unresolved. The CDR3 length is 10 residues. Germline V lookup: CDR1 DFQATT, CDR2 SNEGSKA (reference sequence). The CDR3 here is CSAGVHERYF. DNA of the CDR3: TGCAGTGCCGGAGTACACGAGCGGTACTTC.

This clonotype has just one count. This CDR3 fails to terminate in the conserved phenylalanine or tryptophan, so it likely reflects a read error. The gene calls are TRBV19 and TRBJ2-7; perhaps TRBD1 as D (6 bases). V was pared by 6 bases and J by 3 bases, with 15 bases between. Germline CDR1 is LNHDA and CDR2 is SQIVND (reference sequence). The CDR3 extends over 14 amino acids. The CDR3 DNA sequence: TGTGCCAGTAGACCCACGGGACAAATCTACGAGCAGTACTTA. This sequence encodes CASRPTGQIYEQYL.

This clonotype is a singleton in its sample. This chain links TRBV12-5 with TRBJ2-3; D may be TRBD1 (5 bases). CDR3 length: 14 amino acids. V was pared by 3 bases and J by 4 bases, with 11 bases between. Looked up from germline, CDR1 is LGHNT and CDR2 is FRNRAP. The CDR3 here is CASGFQGAADTQYF. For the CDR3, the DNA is TGTGCTAGTGGTTTTCAAGGGGCCGCAGATACGCAGTATTTT.

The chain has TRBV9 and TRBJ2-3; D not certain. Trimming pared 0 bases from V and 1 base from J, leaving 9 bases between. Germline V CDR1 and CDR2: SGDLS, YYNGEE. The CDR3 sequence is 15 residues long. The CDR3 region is CASSVAPRGTDTQYF. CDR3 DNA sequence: TGTGCCAGCAGCGTAGCCCCAAGGGGCACAGATACGCAGTATTTT.

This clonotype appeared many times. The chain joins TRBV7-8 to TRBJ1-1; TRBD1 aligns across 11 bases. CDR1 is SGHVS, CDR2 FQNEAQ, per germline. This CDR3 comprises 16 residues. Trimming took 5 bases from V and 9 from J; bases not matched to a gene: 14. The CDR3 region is CASSLRSGTGGSKAFF. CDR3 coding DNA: TGTGCCAGCAGCCTAAGATCGGGGACAGGGGGTTCGAAAGCTTTCTTT.

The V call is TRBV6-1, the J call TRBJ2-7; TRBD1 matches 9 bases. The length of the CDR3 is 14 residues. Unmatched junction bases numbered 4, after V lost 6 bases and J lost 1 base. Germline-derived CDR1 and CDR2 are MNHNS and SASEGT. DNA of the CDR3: TGTGCCAGCAGCATCGACAGGGGGTCCTACGAGCAGTACTTC. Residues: CASSIDRGSYEQYF.

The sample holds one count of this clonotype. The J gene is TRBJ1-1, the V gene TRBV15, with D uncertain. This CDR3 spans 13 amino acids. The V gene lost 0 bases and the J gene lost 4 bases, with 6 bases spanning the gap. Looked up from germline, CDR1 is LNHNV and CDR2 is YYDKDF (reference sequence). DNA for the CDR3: TGTGCCACCAGCAGAGATCGTGGCACTGAAGCTTTCTTT. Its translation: CATSRDRGTEAFF.

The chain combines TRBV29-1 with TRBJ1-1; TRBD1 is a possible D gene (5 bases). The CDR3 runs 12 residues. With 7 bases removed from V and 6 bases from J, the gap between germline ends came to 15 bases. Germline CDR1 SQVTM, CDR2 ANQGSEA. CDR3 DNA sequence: TGCAGCGGGGGGACGATCCACGCTGAAGCTTTCTTT. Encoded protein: CSGGTIHAEAFF.

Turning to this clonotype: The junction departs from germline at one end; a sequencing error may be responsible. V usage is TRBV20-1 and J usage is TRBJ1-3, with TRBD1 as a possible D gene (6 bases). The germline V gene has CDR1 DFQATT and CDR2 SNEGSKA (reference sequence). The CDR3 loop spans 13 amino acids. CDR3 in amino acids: CSAGSQGWDTEAF. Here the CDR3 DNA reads TGCAGTGCCGGGTCACAGGGTTGGGACACTGAAGCTTTT.

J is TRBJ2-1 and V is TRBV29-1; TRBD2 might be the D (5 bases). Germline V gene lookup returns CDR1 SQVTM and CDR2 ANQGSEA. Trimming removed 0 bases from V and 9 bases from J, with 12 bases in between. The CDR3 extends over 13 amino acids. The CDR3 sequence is CSVEDIGGTEQFF. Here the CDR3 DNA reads TGCAGCGTTGAAGATATTGGAGGAACTGAGCAGTTCTTC.

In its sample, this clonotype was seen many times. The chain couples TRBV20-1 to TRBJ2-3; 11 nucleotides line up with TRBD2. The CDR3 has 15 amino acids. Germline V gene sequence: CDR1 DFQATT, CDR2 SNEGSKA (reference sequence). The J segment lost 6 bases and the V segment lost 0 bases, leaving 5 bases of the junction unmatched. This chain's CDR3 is CSARDPASGGDTQYF. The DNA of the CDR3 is TGCAGTGCTAGAGATCCGGCTAGCGGGGGGGATACGCAGTATTTT.

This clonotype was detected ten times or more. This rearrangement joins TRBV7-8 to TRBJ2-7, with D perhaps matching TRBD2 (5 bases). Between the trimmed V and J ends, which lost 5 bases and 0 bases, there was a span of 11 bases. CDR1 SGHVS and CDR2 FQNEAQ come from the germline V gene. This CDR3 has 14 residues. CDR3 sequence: CASSHSGSSYEQYF. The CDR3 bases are TGTGCCAGCAGCCACTCGGGGTCCTCCTACGAGCAGTACTTC. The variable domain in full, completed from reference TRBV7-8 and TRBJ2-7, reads GAGVSQSPRYKVAKRGQDVALRCDPISGHVSLFWYQQALGQGPEFLTYFQNEAQLDKSGLPSDRFFAERPEGSVSTLKIQRTQQEDSAVYLCASSHSGSSYEQYFGPGTRLTVT.

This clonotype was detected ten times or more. The CDR3 nucleotides are TGCAGCGTTGGCGGGGGGGTCCACGAGCAGTACTTC. Protein sequence: CSVGGGVHEQYF. The chain recombines TRBV29-1 with TRBJ2-7, with 9 bases that match TRBD2. Germline CDR1 SQVTM, CDR2 ANQGSEA. There are 12 residues in the CDR3. Trimming at V came to 4 bases and at J to 5 bases, leaving 3 bases not matched to a gene.